These 23 T cell receptor beta chains originate from one sample sequenced in a study of radiation and T cells in renal cell carcinoma. The time point: blood 2 weeks post-SBRT. Indicated treatment: 15 Gy SBRT to primary tumor, nephrectomy 4 weeks later. Here immunoSEQ multiplex PCR was the method, and the copy in TCRdb shows in-frame clones only, minus some. The data show about 150,000 clones, approximately 90% seen once. The specimen comprised blood, sampled from a patient whose treatment included radiotherapy and nephrectomy. The receptors stem from a woman aged 50 to 65 with renal cell carcinoma.

The chain links TRBV5-4 to TRBJ2-7, with TRBD2 matching 9 bases. The CDR3 extends over 15 amino acids. CDR1 and CDR2 (germline): SGHNT, YYREEE (reference sequence). Losses at the gene ends were 6 bases for V and 6 bases for J; bases not matched to a gene: 13. For the CDR3, the DNA is TGTGCCAGCAACCCCAGCGGCGGGGGGGTAGGCGAGCAGTACTTC. This codes for CASNPSGGGVGEQYF.

The chain employs TRBV5-5 and TRBJ2-7; D remains ambiguous. CDR1 is SGHKS and CDR2 is YYEKEE in the germline V gene (reference sequence). V lost 0 bases and J 3 bases, leaving 7 bases between the germline ends. The CDR3 totals 13 residues. CDR3 loop: CASSLGPYYEQYF. The DNA of the CDR3 is TGTGCCAGCAGCTTGGGACCTTACTACGAGCAGTACTTC.

The chain recombines TRBV7-9 with TRBJ1-4; perhaps TRBD1 as D (5 bases). The V end lost 3 bases, the J end lost 8 bases, and 13 bases lay between the germline ends. CDR3 length: 14 residues. The germline V gene encodes CDR1 SEHNR and CDR2 FQNEAQ (reference sequence). The CDR3 nucleotides are TGTGCCAGCAGCTTCCAAGGTGGGGCCGAAAAACTGTTTTTT. This codes for CASSFQGGAEKLFF.

The rearrangement links TRBV19 to TRBJ1-5; no clear D. The CDR3 is made up of 15 amino acids. Trimming shortened V by 0 bases and J by 0 bases, and 6 bases separated the two germline ends. The V gene's germline CDR1 is LNHDA and CDR2 SQIVND (reference sequence). The CDR3 loop reads CASSIEWTSNQPQHF. DNA of the CDR3: TGTGCCAGTAGTATAGAGTGGACTAGCAATCAGCCCCAGCATTTT.

This rearrangement joins TRBV14 to TRBJ1-3; no clear D. V gave up 1 base and J gave up 4 bases, with 8 bases separating them. This CDR3 contains 14 residues. Germline CDR1 SGHDN, CDR2 FVKESK. The CDR3 spells CASSQAAGGNTIYF. CDR3 nucleotide sequence: TGTGCCAGCAGCCAAGCGGCCGGCGGAAACACCATATATTTT.

J is TRBJ2-7 and V is TRBV6-5; TRBD2 matches at 14 bases. V trimming: 6 bases; J trimming: 4 bases; junction bases outside the gene matches: 2. Germline V gives CDR1 MNHEY, CDR2 SVGAGI. The CDR3 sequence is 14 residues long. CDR3 loop: CASSRTSGRYEQYF. The CDR3 coding sequence is TGTGCCAGCAGCCGGACTAGCGGGAGGTACGAGCAGTACTTC.

This chain connects TRBV6-1 to TRBJ2-2; D not resolved. V was shortened by 0 bases and J by 4 bases, with 6 bases between the two germline ends. Germline V lookup: CDR1 MNHNS, CDR2 SASEGT. The CDR3 extends over 14 amino acids. The CDR3 sequence is CASSEAPITGELFF. The CDR3 DNA reads as TGTGCCAGCAGTGAAGCTCCAATCACCGGGGAGCTGTTTTTT.

The CDR3 sequence: CASIGPGLAINEQFF. CDR3 bases: TGTGCCAGCATAGGTCCAGGACTAGCGATCAATGAGCAGTTCTTC. The V and J genes are TRBV2 and TRBJ2-1; 9 bases map to TRBD2. V lost 7 bases, J lost 6 bases, and 10 bases stayed unmatched. This CDR3 region has 15 residues. Germline assignment: CDR1 SNHLY and CDR2 FYNNEI.

V usage is TRBV9 and J usage is TRBJ1-2; D perhaps matches TRBD1 (6 bases). Trimming stripped 3 bases from V and 5 bases from J, with 17 bases between. Germline loops: CDR1 SGDLS, CDR2 YYNGEE. The CDR3 contains 15 residues. For the CDR3, the DNA is TGTGCCAGCAGCGAGGCAGGGGAGGTGGGGTATGGCTACACCTTC. Protein sequence: CASSEAGEVGYGYTF.

This clone was seen more than once but under ten times. V and J are TRBV9 and TRBJ2-1, with D possibly matching TRBD2 (5 bases). The germline CDR1 and CDR2 sequences are SGDLS and YYNGEE. The CDR3 is 14 residues long. Trimming took 5 bases from V and 1 from J, leaving 10 bases between them. CDR3 protein: CASRVSGSYNEQFF. CDR3 DNA sequence: TGTGCCAGCAGGGTCAGCGGTTCCTACAATGAGCAGTTCTTC.

This rearrangement joins TRBV10-1 to TRBJ2-2; D might be TRBD2 (5 bases). The V end was cut by 5 bases, the J end by 5 bases, with 18 bases between. Germline CDR1 is WNHNN and CDR2 is SYGVQD (reference sequence). The CDR3 spans 16 residues. The chain's CDR3 is CASSTSGPLYTGELFF. CDR3 nucleotides: TGCGCCAGCAGTACCAGCGGACCCTTGTATACCGGGGAGCTGTTTTTT.

The chain employs TRBV7-2 and TRBJ2-2; 7 positions match TRBD2. The germline gives CDR1 SGHTA, CDR2 FQGNSA. V lost 5 bases to trimming and J lost 7 bases; unmatched junction nucleotides: 19. The CDR3 is made up of 18 amino acids. CDR3 bases: TGTGCCAGCAGCCTGGTTTGGGGAGCGGGGAAATTAGGCGGGGAGCTGTTTTTT. This translates into CASSLVWGAGKLGGELFF.

This clone was seen a single time. This rearrangement joins TRBV5-1 to TRBJ2-2; the match to TRBD2 covers 11 bases. V shed 1 base, J shed 8 bases, and the junction held 7 bases outside the gene matches. This CDR3 spans 16 amino acids. The germline V gene encodes CDR1 SGHRS and CDR2 YFSETQ. CDR3 sequence reads: CASSLSLAGGAGELFF. The CDR3 DNA reads TGCGCCAGCAGCTTGTCCCTAGCGGGGGGCGCTGGGGAGCTGTTTTTT.

This rearrangement joins TRBV27 to TRBJ1-2, with 8 nucleotides matching TRBD1. Germline trimming cut 6 bases from V and 2 bases from J; bases unmatched to any gene: 11. Germline CDR1 and CDR2: MNHEY and SMNVEV (reference sequence). CDR3 length: 16 amino acids. The CDR3 protein is CASSQITGGKNYGYTF. CDR3 sequence (DNA): TGTGCCAGCAGCCAAATTACAGGGGGAAAAAACTATGGCTACACCTTC.

The V call is TRBV4-1, the J call TRBJ1-3; 9 bases match TRBD1. CDR3 length: 16 residues. Germline CDR1 reads MGHRA; CDR2 reads YSYEKL. After removal of 4 bases from V and 4 bases from J, the junction contained 8 bases not matched to a gene. CDR3 protein: CASSRPGQGAGNTIYF. DNA for the CDR3: TGCGCCAGCAGCCGGCCGGGACAGGGAGCAGGAAACACCATATATTTT.

This rearrangement joins TRBV6-6 to TRBJ2-5; D may be TRBD2 (5 bases). V lost 0 bases and J 2 bases, leaving 7 bases between the germline ends. The CDR3 length is 14 residues. Germline V gene lookup returns CDR1 MNHNY and CDR2 SVGAGI (reference sequence). The DNA of the CDR3 is TGTGCCAGCAGTTACTCACGGGATCAAGAGACCCAGTACTTC. This codes for CASSYSRDQETQYF.

J is TRBJ2-7 and V is TRBV11-1; no clear D gene. The CDR3 consists of 12 residues. V was shortened by 1 base and J by 4 bases, with 5 bases between the two germline ends. The germline gives CDR1 SGHAT, CDR2 FQDESV (reference sequence). The CDR3 bases are TGTGCCAGCAGCTTAGTGGGTTACGAGCAGTACTTC. This gives the protein CASSLVGYEQYF.

The genes are TRBV7-9 and TRBJ1-1, with 10 nucleotides matching TRBD1. V lost 4 bases and J lost 4; bases outside the gene matches: 6. This CDR3 comprises 15 residues. Germline V gene sequence: CDR1 SEHNR, CDR2 FQNEAQ (reference sequence). The CDR3 sequence: CASSYGQGGFTEAFF. DNA of the CDR3: TGTGCCAGCAGCTACGGACAGGGGGGGTTCACTGAAGCTTTCTTT. The complete variable domain, with remaining parts taken from reference TRBV7-9 and TRBJ1-1, reads DTGVSQNPRHKITKRGQNVTFRCDPISEHNRLYWYRQTLGQGPEFLTYFQNEAQLEKSRLLSDRFSAERPKGSFSTLEIQRTEQGDSAMYLCASSYGQGGFTEAFFGQGTRLTVV.

This sequence joins TRBV19 and TRBJ2-5; weak D call: TRBD1 (6 bases). Germline CDR1 is LNHDA and CDR2 is SQIVND (reference sequence). The V gene lost 1 base and the J gene lost 5 bases, with 11 bases spanning the gap. This CDR3 is built from 14 residues. This CDR3 is CASSIAQGSETQYF. DNA of the CDR3: TGTGCCAGTAGTATAGCCCAGGGGTCGGAGACCCAGTACTTC.

The rearrangement joins TRBV19 to TRBJ2-1, with 8 bases matching TRBD1. Losses at the gene ends were 6 bases for V and 1 base for J; bases not matched to a gene: 5. CDR1 and CDR2 from the germline V gene are LNHDA and SQIVND (reference sequence). The CDR3 length is 15 residues. CDR3 bases: TGTGCCAGTAGCCCCCAGGGGGCATCCTACAATGAGCAGTTCTTC. Translation gives CASSPQGASYNEQFF.

The chain combines TRBV19 with TRBJ1-2; TRBD1 might be the D (6 bases). Germline CDR1 LNHDA, CDR2 SQIVND (reference sequence). The CDR3 covers 14 residues. V was pared by 4 bases and J by 2 bases, with 11 bases between. The CDR3 DNA sequence: TGTGCCAGTAGTACGACAGGTGCGAACTATGGCTACACCTTC. Encoded protein: CASSTTGANYGYTF.

This chain joins TRBV14 and TRBJ1-2; a weak D match, TRBD1 (6 bases). CDR1 is SGHDN, CDR2 FVKESK, per germline. The CDR3 spans 20 residues. V was pared by 5 bases and J by 7 bases, with 35 bases between. The CDR3 loop reads CASSYSGGRAVRGRESGYTF. In nucleotides, the CDR3 is TGTGCCAGCAGCTACTCTGGGGGCAGGGCTGTTCGGGGCCGGGAATCTGGCTACACCTTC.

The V call is TRBV29-1, the J call TRBJ1-1, with D perhaps TRBD1 (6 bases). The V gene's germline CDR1 is SQVTM and CDR2 ANQGSEA. CDR3 length: 13 residues. The ends were cut back, 7 bases at V and 6 bases at J, with 18 bases in the middle. The CDR3 region is CSAQPTGGPEAFF. Here the CDR3 DNA reads TGCAGCGCACAGCCGACAGGCGGCCCTGAAGCTTTCTTT.